Following are 17 T cell receptor beta chains from one sample sequenced in a study of T cells after posttransplantation cyclophosphamide. Produced via immunoSEQ multiplex PCR; TCRdb's table is partial and in-frame only. This sample has 20,000 to 30,000 clones, each found more than once. The sequencing sample was made of PBMCs. Receptors originate from a man between 45 and 60 years old in good health, CMV-negative, and a related stem cell transplant donor.

This clone has a handful of counts. V and J are TRBV28 and TRBJ2-4; 7 bases map to TRBD2. J lost 0 bases, V lost 9 bases, and 5 bases had no gene match. The CDR3 length is 14 residues. The V gene's germline CDR1 is MDHEN and CDR2 SYDVKM. The CDR3 region is CASETSIAKNIQYF. CDR3 bases: TGTGCCAGTGAGACTAGCATAGCCAAAAACATTCAGTACTTC.

This clone was observed at least ten times. This sequence joins TRBV19 and TRBJ1-5; 7 bases agree with TRBD1. Trimming removed 1 base from V and 8 bases from J; junction bases left unmatched: 5. Germline V CDR1 and CDR2: LNHDA, SQIVND (reference sequence). This CDR3 region has 14 residues. DNA for the CDR3: TGTGCCAGTAGTATAGGTCAGGGGGAAAAGCCCCAGCATTTT. Its protein is CASSIGQGEKPQHF.

This clone was seen repeatedly, ten times or more. V gene TRBV10-1 combines with J gene TRBJ2-2; TRBD2 might be the D (7 bases). Trimming left V 2 bases short and J 5 bases short, with 15 bases between. The CDR3 spans 16 residues. Per germline, CDR1 WNHNN and CDR2 SYGVQD (reference sequence). CDR3 bases: TGCGCCAGCAGTGAGCTCCCGGGGAGGGGGACCGGGGAGCTGTTTTTT. This sequence encodes CASSELPGRGTGELFF.

This clone was counted ten times or more. The CDR3 loop is CAISESRVPGKNSPLHF. The CDR3 DNA is TGTGCCATCAGTGAGTCGAGGGTCCCGGGTAAAAATTCACCCCTCCACTTT. The chain links TRBV10-3 to TRBJ1-6; D not resolved. Trimming pared 0 bases from V and 7 bases from J, leaving 16 bases between. The CDR3 has 17 residues. The germline V gene encodes CDR1 ENHRY and CDR2 SYGVKD.

This clone appeared many times. This rearrangement joins TRBV19 to TRBJ2-4, with D possibly matching TRBD2 (7 bases). In germline, CDR1 is LNHDA, CDR2 SQIVND (reference sequence). The CDR3 covers 16 residues. The germline V and J ends were trimmed by 4 bases and 7 bases, with 20 bases remaining between them. The CDR3 nucleotides read TGTGCCAGTAGTAACCTTCTGGGGGGGCGCGCGAACATTCAGTACTTC. Translating it yields CASSNLLGGRANIQYF.

Many counts were recorded for this clone. The chain combines TRBV6-5 with TRBJ2-1; D may be TRBD1 (5 bases). CDR1 MNHEY and CDR2 SVGAGI come from the germline V gene. This CDR3 is built from 13 residues. Deletions cut 6 bases from V and 4 bases from J, with 10 bases between. The CDR3 here is CASRLQGYNEQFF. The CDR3 region has the DNA TGTGCCAGCAGACTTCAGGGTTACAATGAGCAGTTCTTC.

This clone was recorded many times. The gene calls are TRBV7-2 and TRBJ1-4; 11 positions match TRBD1. V shed 5 bases, J shed 10 bases, and the junction held 3 bases outside the gene matches. The CDR3 has 13 amino acids. Germline CDR1 is SGHTA and CDR2 is FQGNSA. This CDR3 is CASSLGTGGKLFF. CDR3 in DNA: TGTGCCAGCAGCCTAGGGACAGGGGGAAAACTGTTTTTT.

This clone was seen only a few times. The DNA of the CDR3 is TGTGCCAGCAGTCCCCTTGGGGGGACCGGGGAGCTGTTTTTT. It specifies CASSPLGGTGELFF. V usage is TRBV27 and J usage is TRBJ2-2; TRBD2 is a possible D gene (6 bases). Germline values: CDR1 MNHEY, CDR2 SMNVEV (reference sequence). This CDR3 contains 14 residues. V was clipped by 5 bases and J by 5 bases, with 12 bases between them.

In this sample, this clone turned up many times. The chain carries TRBV7-3 and TRBJ1-6; no reliable D call. V lost 5 bases and J lost 7, with 9 bases in between. Germline lookup yields CDR1 SGHTA and CDR2 FQGTGA. This CDR3 contains 13 residues. Written as DNA, the CDR3 is TGTGCCAGCAGCCTCCTCGGGAATTCACCCCTCCACTTT. Protein sequence: CASSLLGNSPLHF.

This clone was recorded many times. This chain connects TRBV30 to TRBJ2-5; 7 bases map to TRBD2. The V segment lost 2 bases and the J segment 5 bases; nucleotides outside the gene matches: 8. CDR3 length: 14 amino acids. Germline V CDR1 and CDR2: GTSNPN, SVGIG (reference sequence). In DNA, the CDR3 is TGTGCCTGGAGTACGCAGGGAGGGCGCGAGACCCAGTACTTC. This codes for CAWSTQGGRETQYF.

At least ten counts were recorded for this clone. The chain couples TRBV15 to TRBJ2-5, with 8 bases matching TRBD2. V lost 1 base and J lost 4; bases outside the gene matches: 5. CDR1 is LNHNV and CDR2 is YYDKDF in the germline V gene (reference sequence). The CDR3 loop spans 15 amino acids. CDR3 bases: TGTGCCACCAGCAGAGCGGGGGGGCGGGGAGAGACCCAGTACTTC. Translating gives CATSRAGGRGETQYF.

There are many counts of this clone. V and J are TRBV18 and TRBJ1-1; D possibly corresponds to TRBD1 (5 bases). The V end was cut by 2 bases, the J end by 0 bases, with 13 bases between. Germline values: CDR1 KGHSH, CDR2 LQKENI. The length of the CDR3 is 16 residues. Written as DNA, the CDR3 is TGTGCCAGCTCACCAAGGGTCGAACAGGTGAACACTGAAGCTTTCTTT. Protein product: CASSPRVEQVNTEAFF.

This clone appeared many times. The chain is built from TRBV15 and TRBJ2-7; D may be TRBD2 (6 bases). This CDR3 has 13 residues. V was pared by 1 base and J by 3 bases, with 7 bases between. The germline CDR1 and CDR2 sequences are LNHNV and YYDKDF (reference sequence). The CDR3 sequence is CATSRVGGYEQYF. CDR3 coding DNA: TGTGCCACCAGCAGAGTGGGGGGCTACGAGCAGTACTTC.

The chain carries TRBV19 and TRBJ2-5, with TRBD2 matching 11 bases. The assigned J gene may be wrong: the sequence end matches TRBJ2-7 better. The V gene's germline CDR1 is LNHDA and CDR2 SQIVND (reference sequence). The CDR3 is 15 amino acids. The CDR3 region is CASSPGTSGSYEQYF. CDR3 sequence (DNA): TGTGCCAGTAGTCCCGGGACTAGCGGCTCCTACGAGCAGTACTTC.

This clone was seen ten or more times. The chain is built from TRBV18 and TRBJ1-2; the match to TRBD1 covers 7 bases. V shed 2 bases and J 5 bases; nucleotides not matched to a gene: 8. There are 15 residues in the CDR3. Germline values: CDR1 KGHSH, CDR2 LQKENI. The CDR3, as DNA: TGTGCCAGCTCACCAGTTCTGACAGGGATATATGGCTACACCTTC. This encodes CASSPVLTGIYGYTF.

This clone was seen at least ten times. The chain employs TRBV5-1 and TRBJ2-5; possible D gene TRBD2, 5 bases. The CDR3 has 15 residues. The germline gives CDR1 SGHRS, CDR2 YFSETQ. V shed 4 bases and J shed 3 bases, with 16 bases lying between them. The CDR3 DNA follows: TGCGCCAGCAGCGAGCCTTCTTCCGGGGAAGAGACCCAGTACTTC. It encodes CASSEPSSGEETQYF.

This clone appeared many times. The chain employs TRBV7-3 and TRBJ2-3; 8 bases line up with TRBD2. J was trimmed by 2 bases and V by 2 bases; bases with no gene match: 3. This CDR3 region has 15 residues. Germline CDR1 SGHTA, CDR2 FQGTGA. Written as DNA, the CDR3 is TGTGCCAGCAGCTTATACGGGAGGGACACAGATACGCAGTATTTT. Protein product: CASSLYGRDTDTQYF.